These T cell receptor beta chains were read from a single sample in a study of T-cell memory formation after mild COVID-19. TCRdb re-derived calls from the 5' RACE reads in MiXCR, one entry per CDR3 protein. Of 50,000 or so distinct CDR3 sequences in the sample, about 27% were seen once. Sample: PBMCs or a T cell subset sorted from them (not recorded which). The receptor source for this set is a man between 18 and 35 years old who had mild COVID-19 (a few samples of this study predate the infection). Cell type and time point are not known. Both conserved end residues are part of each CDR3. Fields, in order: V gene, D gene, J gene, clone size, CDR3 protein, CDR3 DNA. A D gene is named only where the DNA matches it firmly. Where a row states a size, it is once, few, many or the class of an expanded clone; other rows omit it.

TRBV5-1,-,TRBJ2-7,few,CASRNGAGELYEQYF,TGCGCCAGCAGGAATGGGGCAGGGGAACTTTACGAGCAGTACTTC
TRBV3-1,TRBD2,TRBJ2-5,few,CASSRLAGDPQETQYF,TGTGCCAGCAGTCGACTAGCGGGGGACCCCCAAGAGACCCAGTACTTC
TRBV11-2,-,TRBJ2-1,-,CASSLEGNRYNEQFF,TGTGCCAGCAGCTTAGAAGGGAATCGGTACAATGAGCAGTTCTTC
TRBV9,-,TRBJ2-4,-,CASSVGGVKDIQYF,TGTGCCAGCAGCGTTGGAGGGGTTAAAGACATTCAGTACTTC
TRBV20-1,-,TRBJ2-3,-,CSADTQYF,TGCAGTGCGGATACGCAGTATTTT
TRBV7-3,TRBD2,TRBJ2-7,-,CASSLGGDREQYF,TGTGCCAGCAGCTTAGGGGGGGATCGCGAGCAGTACTTC
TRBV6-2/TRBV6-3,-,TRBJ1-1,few,CASRGPRFTEAFF,TGTGCCAGCCGGGGACCCCGTTTCACTGAAGCTTTCTTT
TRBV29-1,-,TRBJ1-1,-,CSVLGGRAFF,TGCAGCGTTCTAGGAGGACGAGCTTTCTTT
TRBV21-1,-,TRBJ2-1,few,CASSYNRDSSEQFF,TGTGCCAGCAGCTACAACCGGGACAGCAGTGAGCAGTTCTTC
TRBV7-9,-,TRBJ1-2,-,CASSLAGGNGYTF,TGTGCCAGCAGCTTAGCAGGGGGTAATGGCTACACCTTC
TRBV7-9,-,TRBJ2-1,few,CASSLGQNNEQFF,TGTGCCAGCAGCTTAGGTCAGAACAATGAGCAGTTCTTC
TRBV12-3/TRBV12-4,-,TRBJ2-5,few,CASSPVPSQETQYF,TGTGCCAGCAGCCCCGTCCCTTCCCAAGAGACCCAGTACTTC
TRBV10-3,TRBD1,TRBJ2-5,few,CAISELRTGTETQYF,TGTGCCATCAGTGAGCTCCGGACAGGGACGGAGACCCAGTACTTC
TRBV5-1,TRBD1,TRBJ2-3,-,CASSGDRGRESDTQYF,TGCGCCAGCAGCGGGGACAGGGGGCGGGAATCAGATACGCAGTATTTT
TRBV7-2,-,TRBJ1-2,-,CASSLSQPAGVRGYTF,TGTGCCAGCAGCTTATCGCAACCGGCAGGGGTGCGTGGCTACACCTTC
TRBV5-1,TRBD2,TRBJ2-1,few,CASTLAGTSYNNEQFF,TGCGCCAGTACTCTAGCGGGGACTAGCTATAACAATGAGCAGTTCTTC
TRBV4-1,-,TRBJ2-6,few,CASSQDRGGANVLTF,TGCGCCAGCAGCCAAGACAGGGGTGGGGCCAACGTCCTGACTTTC
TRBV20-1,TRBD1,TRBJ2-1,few,CSARAPPTGGNEQFF,TGCAGTGCTAGAGCCCCACCGACAGGGGGAAATGAGCAGTTCTTC
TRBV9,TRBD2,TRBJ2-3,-,CASSGRTSGSTDTQYF,TGTGCCAGCAGCGGACGGACTAGCGGGTCAACAGATACGCAGTATTTT
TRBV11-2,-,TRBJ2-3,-,CASSPPGAPYF,TGTGCCAGCAGCCCCCCGGGGGCTCCGTATTTT
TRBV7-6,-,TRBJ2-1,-,CASSLERLAYNEQFF,TGTGCCAGCAGCTTAGAGAGGCTAGCCTACAATGAGCAGTTCTTC
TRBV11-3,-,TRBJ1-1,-,CASSLTGRTEAFF,TGTGCCAGCAGCTTAACAGGGAGGACTGAAGCTTTCTTT
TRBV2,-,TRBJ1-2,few,CASSEDSGRGGYTF,TGTGCCAGCAGTGAAGACTCGGGACGAGGGGGCTACACCTTC
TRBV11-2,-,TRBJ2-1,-,CASSTGGTGAMDEQFF,TGTGCCAGCAGCACCGGGGGTACTGGGGCCATGGATGAGCAGTTCTTC
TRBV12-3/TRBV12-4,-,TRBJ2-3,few,CASSTDGGGLGTQYF,TGTGCCAGCAGTACGGATGGGGGGGGCCTGGGGACGCAGTATTTT
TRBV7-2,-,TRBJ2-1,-,CASRGFGGQYNEQFF,TGTGCCAGCAGGGGCTTCGGGGGGCAATACAATGAGCAGTTCTTC
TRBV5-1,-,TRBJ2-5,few,CASSLVITGEETQYF,TGCGCCAGCAGCTTGGTGATTACAGGAGAAGAGACCCAGTACTTC
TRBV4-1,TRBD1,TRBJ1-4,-,CASSQTGGNEKLFF,TGCGCCAGCAGCCAGACAGGGGGGAATGAAAAACTGTTTTTT
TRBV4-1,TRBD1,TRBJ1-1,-,CASSQDIGQGKFEGEAFF,TGCGCCAGCAGCCAAGATATAGGACAGGGAAAATTCGAGGGTGAAGCTTTCTTT
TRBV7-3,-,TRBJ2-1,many,CASSPLGGSNNEQFF,TGTGCCAGCAGCCCCCTCGGAGGGTCTAACAATGAGCAGTTCTTC
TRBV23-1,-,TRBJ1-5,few,CASSQSRGNRNQPQHF,TGCGCCAGCAGTCAATCGCGGGGCAATCGAAATCAGCCCCAGCATTTT
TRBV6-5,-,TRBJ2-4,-,CASSWGGLRGNIQYF,TGTGCCAGCAGTTGGGGTGGGTTAAGGGGGAACATTCAGTACTTC
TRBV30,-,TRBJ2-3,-,CAWSVLGADTQYF,TGTGCCTGGAGTGTACTCGGGGCAGATACGCAGTATTTT
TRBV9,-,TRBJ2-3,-,CASSVSGATDTQYF,TGTGCCAGCAGCGTATCGGGGGCCACAGATACGCAGTATTTT
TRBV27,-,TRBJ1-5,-,CASSFAGLNQPQHF,TGTGCCAGCAGTTTTGCGGGGTTAAATCAGCCCCAGCATTTT
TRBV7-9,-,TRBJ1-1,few,CASSLSPRTVSEAFF,TGTGCCAGCAGCTTAAGTCCGCGGACTGTCAGTGAAGCTTTCTTT
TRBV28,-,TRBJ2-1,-,CASSSPGAVEQFF,TGTGCCAGCAGTTCCCCCGGGGCGGTTGAGCAGTTCTTC
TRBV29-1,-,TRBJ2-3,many,CSVVRRGTDTQYF,TGCAGCGTTGTCCGGCGGGGCACAGATACGCAGTATTTT
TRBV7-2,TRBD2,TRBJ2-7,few,CASSFTSGGPQYF,TGTGCCAGCAGCTTTACCAGCGGGGGGCCTCAGTACTTC
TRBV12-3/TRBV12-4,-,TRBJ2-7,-,CASSLDSVEQYF,TGTGCCAGCAGTTTGGACAGCGTCGAGCAGTACTTC
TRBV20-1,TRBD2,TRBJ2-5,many,CSARFSGGAEETQYF,TGCAGTGCTAGGTTCAGCGGGGGGGCGGAAGAGACCCAGTACTTC
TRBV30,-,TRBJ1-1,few,CAWGRGGTEAFF,TGTGCCTGGGGACGCGGGGGCACTGAAGCTTTCTTT
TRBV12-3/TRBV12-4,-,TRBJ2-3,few,CASNPRGSTDTQYF,TGTGCCAGCAACCCCAGGGGTAGCACAGATACGCAGTATTTT
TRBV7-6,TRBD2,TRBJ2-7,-,CASSLGAAAGDYEQYF,TGTGCCAGCAGCTTAGGGGCAGCGGCGGGGGACTACGAGCAGTACTTC
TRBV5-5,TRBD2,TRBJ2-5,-,CASSPLAGGPGETQYF,TGTGCCAGCAGCCCTCTAGCGGGGGGGCCCGGAGAGACCCAGTACTTC